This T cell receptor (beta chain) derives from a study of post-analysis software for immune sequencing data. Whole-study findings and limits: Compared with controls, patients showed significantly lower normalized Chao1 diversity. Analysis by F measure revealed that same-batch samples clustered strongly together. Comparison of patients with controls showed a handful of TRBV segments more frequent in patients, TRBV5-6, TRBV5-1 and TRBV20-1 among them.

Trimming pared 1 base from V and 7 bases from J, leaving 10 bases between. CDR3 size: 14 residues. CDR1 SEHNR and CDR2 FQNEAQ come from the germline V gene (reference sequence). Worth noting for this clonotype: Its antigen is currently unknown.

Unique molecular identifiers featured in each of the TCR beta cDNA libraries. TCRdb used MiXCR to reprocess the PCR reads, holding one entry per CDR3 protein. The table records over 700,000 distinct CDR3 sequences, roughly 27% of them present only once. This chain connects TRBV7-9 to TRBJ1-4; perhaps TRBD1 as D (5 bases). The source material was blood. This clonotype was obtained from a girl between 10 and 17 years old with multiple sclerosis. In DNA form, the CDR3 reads TGTGCCAGCAGCTTAGGTGGCACAGGTGAAAAACTGTTTTTT. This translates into CASSLGGTGEKLFF.